This entry lists 29 T cell receptor beta chains sequenced from one sample in a study of T cells after somatic rescue of genetic block. Sequenced by immunoSEQ multiplex PCR; TCRdb stores in-frame clones only, minus some. The profile shows approximately 71,000 clones, under 95% of them singletons. Sequencing was done on a sample of peripheral blood mononuclear cells (PBMCs). These receptors all come from a middle-aged man.

The chain combines TRBV2 with TRBJ2-7; the match to TRBD2 covers 9 bases. The CDR3 sequence is 15 residues long. Germline V gene data show CDR1 as SNHLY and CDR2 as FYNNEI. J was trimmed by 4 bases and V by 8 bases; bases with no gene match: 12. The CDR3 protein is CASALGAGGLYEQYF. In DNA, the CDR3 is TGTGCCAGCGCGCTTGGGGCGGGAGGGTTATACGAGCAGTACTTC.

The CDR3 reads CASSIRHAWNTGELFF. The CDR3 nucleotides are TGTGCCAGTAGTATACGACACGCTTGGAACACCGGGGAGCTGTTTTTT. The chain links TRBV19 to TRBJ2-2; D ambiguous. The CDR3 has 16 amino acids. Germline V gene sequence: CDR1 LNHDA, CDR2 SQIVND (reference sequence). The V gene lost 2 bases and the J gene lost 1 base, with 11 bases spanning the gap.

CDR3 protein: CASSFSGVDTQYF. The CDR3 region has the DNA TGTGCCAGCAGCTTTTCGGGAGTGGATACGCAGTATTTT. The rearrangement links TRBV11-2 to TRBJ2-3; possible D gene TRBD2, 6 bases. With 3 bases removed from V and 6 bases from J, the gap between germline ends came to 10 bases. From germline, CDR1 is SGHAT and CDR2 FQNNGV. The CDR3 spans 13 residues.

The gene calls are TRBV15 and TRBJ2-5; TRBD2 might be the D (7 bases). The V gene's germline CDR1 is LNHNV and CDR2 YYDKDF (reference sequence). This CDR3 region has 17 residues. The V and J ends lost 5 bases and 4 bases respectively, with 23 bases between them. This CDR3 is CATSQRGRGQRLETQYF. CDR3 in DNA: TGTGCCACCAGCCAACGTGGGAGGGGACAAAGGCTAGAGACCCAGTACTTC.

The chain couples TRBV14 to TRBJ2-1; no reliable D call. Trimming stripped 1 base from V and 9 bases from J, with 4 bases between. This CDR3 has 11 residues. Germline lookup yields CDR1 SGHDN and CDR2 FVKESK. The CDR3 coding sequence is TGTGCCAGCAGCCAAGGGGTTGAGCAGTTCTTC. Its protein is CASSQGVEQFF.

The V gene is TRBV5-4, the J gene TRBJ2-1; no clear D gene. The V gene's germline CDR1 is SGHNT and CDR2 YYREEE (reference sequence). V lost 4 bases and J lost 4, with 12 bases in between. This CDR3 has 14 amino acids. Written as DNA, the CDR3 is TGTGCCAGCAGCCCCGGGCCCCTATACAATGAGCAGTTCTTC. Amino acid sequence: CASSPGPLYNEQFF.

This clone was recorded a few times. The V call is TRBV5-1, the J call TRBJ2-5; D ambiguous. Germline lookup yields CDR1 SGHRS and CDR2 YFSETQ. V was trimmed by 0 bases and J by 5 bases, leaving 8 bases between them. The CDR3 length is 13 residues. The CDR3 is CASSLGPLETQYF. The DNA of the CDR3 is TGCGCCAGCAGCTTGGGTCCACTCGAGACCCAGTACTTC.

The chain recombines TRBV25-1 with TRBJ1-2; no clear D. Trimming left V 4 bases short and J 2 bases short, with 17 bases between. CDR1 and CDR2 from the germline V gene are MGHDK and SYGVNS. This CDR3 region has 16 residues. DNA of the CDR3: TGTGCCAGCAGTGTCTATTCGGCGGACGGGAACTATGGCTACACCTTC. Translated, it gives CASSVYSADGNYGYTF.

This clone was seen once. The chain has TRBV6-1 and TRBJ1-1; 7 nucleotides match TRBD1. The CDR3 length is 15 residues. Per the germline V gene, CDR1 is MNHNS and CDR2 is SASEGT. Trimming at V came to 6 bases and at J to 2 bases, leaving 9 bases not matched to a gene. The CDR3, as DNA: TGTGCCAGCAGCCATTGGACAGGAGCAAACACTGAAGCTTTCTTT. This encodes CASSHWTGANTEAFF.

This chain connects TRBV12-5 to TRBJ2-3; 8 positions agree with TRBD2. This CDR3 contains 14 residues. V dropped 3 bases and J dropped 1; count of bases not matched to a gene: 0. In germline, CDR1 is LGHNT, CDR2 FRNRAP. Here the CDR3 DNA reads TGTGCTAGTGGTTTAGCGGGGGGCACAGATACGCAGTATTTT. Protein product: CASGLAGGTDTQYF.

This clone was seen only once. The chain carries TRBV9 and TRBJ2-2; D gene unclear. From germline, CDR1 is SGDLS and CDR2 YYNGEE. Trimming stripped 0 bases from V and 1 base from J, with 7 bases between. The length of the CDR3 is 15 residues. The DNA for the CDR3 is TGTGCCAGCAGCGTAGAATCAGGGAACACCGGGGAGCTGTTTTTT. Its translation: CASSVESGNTGELFF.

The rearrangement links TRBV6-5 to TRBJ2-3, with TRBD1 identical over 10 bases. The V segment lost 0 bases and the J segment 5 bases; nucleotides outside the gene matches: 5. The CDR3 has 16 residues. CDR1 MNHEY and CDR2 SVGAGI come from the germline V gene. CDR3 coding DNA: TGTGCCAGCAGTTACTCAGGGGACAGGGGAGGAGATACGCAGTATTTT. Translation: CASSYSGDRGGDTQYF.

In DNA, the CDR3 is TGCGCCAGCAGTGAGTCAAAAGGGGACGGGAACATTCAGTACTTC. Translation gives CASSESKGDGNIQYF. V is TRBV10-1 and J is TRBJ2-4, with D possibly being TRBD1 or TRBD2 (5 bases each). CDR1 and CDR2 from the germline V gene are WNHNN and SYGVQD (reference sequence). The CDR3 spans 15 residues. V was clipped by 0 bases and J by 7 bases, with 13 bases between them.

The chain links TRBV9 to TRBJ2-3, with 8 bases that match TRBD2. This CDR3 is 17 amino acids long. With V trimmed by 3 bases and J by 0 bases, 9 bases remained unmatched. Per germline, CDR1 SGDLS and CDR2 YYNGEE. CDR3 sequence (DNA): TGTGCCAGCAGCGCCCCCGGGGGGGAAACTAGCACAGATACGCAGTATTTT. Encoded protein: CASSAPGGETSTDTQYF.

The rearrangement uses TRBV11-3 and TRBJ1-1; no clear D gene. Germline CDR1 is SGHNT and CDR2 is YENEEA. The CDR3 extends over 13 amino acids. V was clipped by 2 bases and J by 4 bases, with 8 bases between them. CDR3 residues: CASSLRAATEAFF. CDR3 bases: TGTGCCAGCAGCTTAAGGGCAGCCACTGAAGCTTTCTTT.

V gene TRBV5-1 combines with J gene TRBJ2-7; TRBD2 matches at 8 bases. After removal of 0 bases from V and 2 bases from J, the junction contained 4 bases not matched to a gene. Germline V gene data show CDR1 as SGHRS and CDR2 as YFSETQ. The CDR3 is 15 residues long. The CDR3 spells CASSLERGSPYEQYF. The CDR3 DNA sequence: TGCGCCAGCAGCTTGGAGCGGGGGAGCCCCTACGAGCAGTACTTC.

The V and J genes are TRBV20-1 and TRBJ2-5; D not resolved. With 4 bases removed from V and 2 bases from J, the gap between germline ends came to 5 bases. This CDR3 has 11 residues. In germline, CDR1 is DFQATT, CDR2 SNEGSKA (reference sequence). This CDR3 reads CSATGQETQYF. In nucleotides, the CDR3 is TGCAGTGCTACCGGTCAAGAGACCCAGTACTTC.

The chain combines TRBV5-1 with TRBJ2-7; D may be TRBD1 (6 bases). The CDR3 has 15 amino acids. V was trimmed by 0 bases and J by 3 bases, leaving 13 bases between them. Germline V gene lookup returns CDR1 SGHRS and CDR2 YFSETQ. This CDR3 is CASSLGAGDFYEQYF. DNA of the CDR3: TGCGCCAGCAGCTTGGGGGCAGGGGATTTCTACGAGCAGTACTTC.

The rearrangement links TRBV30 to TRBJ2-1, with no clear D. The CDR3 consists of 12 residues. Trimming shortened V by 1 base and J by 4 bases, and 5 bases separated the two germline ends. Germline V lookup: CDR1 GTSNPN, CDR2 SVGIG (reference sequence). The chain's CDR3 is CAWSGSYNEQFF. The CDR3 bases are TGTGCCTGGAGTGGTTCTTACAATGAGCAGTTCTTC.

The rearrangement joins TRBV5-5 to TRBJ2-5; no definite D call. The germline V gene encodes CDR1 SGHKS and CDR2 YYEKEE (reference sequence). Trimming took 3 bases from V and 7 from J, leaving 16 bases between them. The CDR3 runs 14 residues. CDR3 region: CASSSSADIGTQYF. CDR3 sequence (DNA): TGTGCCAGCAGCTCCAGCGCCGACATAGGGACCCAGTACTTC.

V and J are TRBV28 and TRBJ1-2; a possible D gene is TRBD1 (5 bases). Germline CDR1 and CDR2: MDHEN and SYDVKM. V was trimmed by 2 bases and J by 8 bases, leaving 12 bases between them. This CDR3 is 13 amino acids long. The CDR3 reads CASSLQTDRGYTF. The CDR3 DNA follows: TGTGCCAGCAGTTTACAGACAGACCGGGGCTACACCTTC.

The sample holds one count of this clone. CDR3 loop: CASSLGAGYGYTF. The CDR3 region has the DNA TGTGCCAGCAGCTTAGGGGCAGGCTATGGCTACACCTTC. V and J are TRBV7-2 and TRBJ1-2; D gene uncertain. This CDR3 comprises 13 residues. Trimming removed 1 base from V and 4 bases from J, with 7 bases in between. Looked up from germline, CDR1 is SGHTA and CDR2 is FQGNSA.

V and J are TRBV5-4 and TRBJ2-7; the match to TRBD2 covers 7 bases. In germline, CDR1 is SGHNT, CDR2 YYREEE (reference sequence). The CDR3 length is 14 residues. Unmatched junction bases numbered 11, after V lost 7 bases and J lost 4 bases. The CDR3 nucleotides read TGTGCCAGCTCGAGGAGCGGGGAGACATACGAGCAGTACTTC. Residues: CASSRSGETYEQYF.

This clone has just one count. This chain uses TRBV7-9 with TRBJ1-3; weak D call: TRBD1 (6 bases). This CDR3 is built from 16 residues. Germline CDR1 and CDR2: SEHNR and FQNEAQ (reference sequence). Trimming pared 5 bases from V and 0 bases from J, leaving 14 bases between. The CDR3 DNA is TGTGCCAGCAGCAGCTACCCGGGACACTCTGGAAACACCATATATTTT. This translates into CASSSYPGHSGNTIYF.

The V and J genes are TRBV2 and TRBJ2-3; D gene unclear. The CDR3 has 12 amino acids. The V gene's germline CDR1 is SNHLY and CDR2 FYNNEI. V lost 6 bases, J lost 5 bases, and 9 bases lay in between. The CDR3 here is CASRAAGDTQYF. The CDR3, as DNA: TGTGCCAGCAGGGCAGCAGGAGATACGCAGTATTTT.

The rearrangement links TRBV15 to TRBJ2-2; TRBD1 agrees at 9 bases. V gave up 4 bases and J gave up 4 bases; unmatched junction bases: 7. From germline, CDR1 is LNHNV and CDR2 YYDKDF (reference sequence). The CDR3 runs 16 residues. As DNA, the CDR3 is TGTGCCACCAGCATCAACAGGGGGCGGGTCACCGGGGAGCTGTTTTTT. Translation gives CATSINRGRVTGELFF.

This clone has more than one count but fewer than ten. The chain is built from TRBV30 and TRBJ1-1; D gene uncertain. The CDR3 is 13 amino acids. Looked up from germline, CDR1 is GTSNPN and CDR2 is SVGIG (reference sequence). Trimming stripped 0 bases from V and 4 bases from J, with 9 bases between. This chain's CDR3 is CAWSVRTGTEAFF. DNA of the CDR3: TGTGCCTGGAGTGTACGTACGGGCACTGAAGCTTTCTTT.

This chain joins TRBV29-1 and TRBJ2-7; 10 positions match TRBD1. Unmatched junction bases numbered 18, after V lost 6 bases and J lost 1 base. CDR1 is SQVTM, CDR2 ANQGSEA, per germline. The CDR3 covers 18 residues. The CDR3 DNA is TGCAGCGTGGGCCGGGACAGGGGACGAGGGAGGTCTTCCTACGAGCAGTACTTC. Residues: CSVGRDRGRGRSSYEQYF.

This rearrangement joins TRBV7-9 to TRBJ2-1; 9 nucleotides line up with TRBD1. V shed 1 base, J shed 6 bases, and the junction held 4 bases outside the gene matches. The germline gives CDR1 SEHNR, CDR2 FQNEAQ (reference sequence). CDR3 size: 15 residues. CDR3 region: CASSLVGTGSNEQFF. CDR3 DNA sequence: TGTGCCAGCAGCTTAGTGGGGACAGGGTCCAATGAGCAGTTCTTC.